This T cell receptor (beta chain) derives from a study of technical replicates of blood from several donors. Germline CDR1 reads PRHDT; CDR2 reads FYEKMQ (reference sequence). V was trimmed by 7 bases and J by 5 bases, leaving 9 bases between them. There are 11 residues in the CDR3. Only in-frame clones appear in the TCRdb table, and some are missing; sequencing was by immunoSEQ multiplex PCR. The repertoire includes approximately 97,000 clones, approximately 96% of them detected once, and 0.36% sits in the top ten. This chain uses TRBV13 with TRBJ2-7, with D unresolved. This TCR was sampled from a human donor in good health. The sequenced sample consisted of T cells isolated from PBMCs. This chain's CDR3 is CASTVSDEQYF. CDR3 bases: TGTGCCAGCACCGTATCGGACGAGCAGTACTTC.